This paragraph covers one T cell receptor (beta chain) sequence. This record belongs to a study of blood T cell repertoires in COVID-19. In the study overall: The study drew acute and convalescent COVID-19 samples from the United States, Italy and Spain.

In germline, CDR1 is LGHDT, CDR2 YNNKEL (reference sequence). Trimming shortened V by 1 base and J by 5 bases, and 3 bases separated the two germline ends. The CDR3 runs to 13 residues. Participant-given clinical history determined each cohort assignment. The assay was immunoSEQ multiplex PCR, and TCRdb's table has in-frame clones only and misses some. The sample has just over 250,000 clones, 80% to 90% seen once. The sequenced sample consisted of PBMCs or T cells enriched from blood (not recorded which). The sequence derives from a man aged 30-40 years with acute COVID-19. V and J are TRBV3-1 (or the pseudogene TRBV3-2) and TRBJ1-6; no firm D call. As DNA, the CDR3 is TGTGCCAGCAGCCAAGTCGATAATTCACCCCTCCACTTT. Residues: CASSQVDNSPLHF.